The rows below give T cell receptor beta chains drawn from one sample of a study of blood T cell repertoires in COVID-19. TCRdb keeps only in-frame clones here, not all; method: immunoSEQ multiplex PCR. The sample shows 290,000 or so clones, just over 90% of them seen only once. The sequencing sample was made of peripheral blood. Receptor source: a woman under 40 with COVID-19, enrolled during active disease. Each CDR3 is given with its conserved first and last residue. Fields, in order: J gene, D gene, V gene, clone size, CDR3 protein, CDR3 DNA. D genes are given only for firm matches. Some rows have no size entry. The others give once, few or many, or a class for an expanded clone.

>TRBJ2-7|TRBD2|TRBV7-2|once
CASSLDKRGTYEQYF
TGTGCCAGCAGCTTAGATAAGCGGGGGACCTACGAGCAGTACTTC
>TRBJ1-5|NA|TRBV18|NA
CASSPSSDQPQHF
TGTGCCAGCTCACCCTCTAGTGATCAGCCCCAGCATTTT
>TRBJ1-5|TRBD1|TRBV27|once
CANPRTDRVCQPQHF
TGTGCCAACCCACGGACAGACAGGGTGTGTCAGCCCCAGCATTTT
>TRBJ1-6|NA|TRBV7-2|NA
CASSQTQGRSPLHF
TGTGCCAGCAGCCAAACACAGGGACGCTCACCCCTCCACTTT
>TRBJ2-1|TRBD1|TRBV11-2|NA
CASSLGGVNRDRVYNEQFF
TGTGCCAGCAGCTTAGGGGGGGTGAACCGGGACAGGGTTTACAATGAGCAGTTCTTC
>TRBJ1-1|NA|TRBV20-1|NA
CSASYGRSAEAFF
TGCAGTGCTAGTTATGGGAGGAGCGCTGAAGCTTTCTTT
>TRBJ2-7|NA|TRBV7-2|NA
CASSLAGRAYEQYF
TGTGCCAGCAGCTTAGCGGGCCGAGCCTACGAGCAGTACTTC
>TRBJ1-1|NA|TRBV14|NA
CASTKHHGTPNTEAFF
TGTGCCAGCACCAAACACCACGGGACACCGAACACTGAAGCTTTCTTT
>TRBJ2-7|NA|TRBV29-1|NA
CSVEVRSGSYEQYF
TGCAGCGTTGAAGTACGTTCGGGGTCCTACGAGCAGTACTTC
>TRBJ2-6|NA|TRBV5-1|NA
CASSIGGDLAYSGANVLTF
TGCGCCAGCAGCATAGGGGGGGACTTAGCATACTCTGGGGCCAACGTCCTGACTTTC
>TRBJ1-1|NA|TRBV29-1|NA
CSVEDAQGRTEAFF
TGCAGCGTTGAAGATGCGCAGGGGCGGACTGAAGCTTTCTTT
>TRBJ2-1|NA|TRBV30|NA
CACNAETYNEQFF
TGTGCCTGTAACGCGGAAACCTACAATGAGCAGTTCTTC
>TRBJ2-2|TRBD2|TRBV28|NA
CASISSGAPNTGELFF
TGTGCCAGCATCTCTAGCGGGGCCCCGAACACCGGGGAGCTGTTTTTT